The text below deals with one T cell receptor (beta chain). Per the study methods: Nucleated cell counts were estimated from reference gene primer amplification. TCRdb's copy holds only in-frame clones and misses some; the assay was immunoSEQ multiplex PCR. V and J calls and clone size are given by that table; D and trimming were obtained from the DNA. The table shows some 180,000 clones, with 87% occurring only once. This record belongs to a study of blood T cell repertoires in COVID-19. The wider study: From T cells, B-cell-depleted T cells, or PBMCs came the material, which was cDNA or gDNA.

Germline V gives CDR1 SGHDT, CDR2 YYEEEE. This CDR3 comprises 17 residues. Trimming cost V 0 bases and J 2 bases; bases outside gene matches: 11. The rearrangement uses TRBV5-6 and TRBJ2-7; 7 positions agree with TRBD1. The TCR was taken from a man in his sixties with active or convalescent COVID-19. The sample comprised peripheral blood. CDR3 sequence reads: CASSLGGTDPITYEQYF. CDR3 in DNA: TGTGCCAGCAGCTTGGGTGGGACAGACCCAATTACCTACGAGCAGTACTTC.